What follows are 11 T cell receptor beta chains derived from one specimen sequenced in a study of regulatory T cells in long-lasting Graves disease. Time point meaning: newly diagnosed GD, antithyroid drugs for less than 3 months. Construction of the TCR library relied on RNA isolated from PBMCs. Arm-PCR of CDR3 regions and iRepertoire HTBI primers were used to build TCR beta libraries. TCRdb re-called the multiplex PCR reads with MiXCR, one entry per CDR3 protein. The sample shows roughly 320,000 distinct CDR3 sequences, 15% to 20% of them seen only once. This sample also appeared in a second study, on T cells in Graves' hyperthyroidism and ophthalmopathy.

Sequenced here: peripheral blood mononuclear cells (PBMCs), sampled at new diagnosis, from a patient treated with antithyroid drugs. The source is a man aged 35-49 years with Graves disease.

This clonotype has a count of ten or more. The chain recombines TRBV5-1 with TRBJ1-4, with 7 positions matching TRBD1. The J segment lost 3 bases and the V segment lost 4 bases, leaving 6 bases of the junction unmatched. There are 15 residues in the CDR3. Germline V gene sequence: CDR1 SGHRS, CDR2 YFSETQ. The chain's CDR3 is CASSGLTGSNEKLFF. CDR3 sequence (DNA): TGCGCCAGCAGCGGACTGACAGGGTCTAATGAAAAACTGTTTTTT.

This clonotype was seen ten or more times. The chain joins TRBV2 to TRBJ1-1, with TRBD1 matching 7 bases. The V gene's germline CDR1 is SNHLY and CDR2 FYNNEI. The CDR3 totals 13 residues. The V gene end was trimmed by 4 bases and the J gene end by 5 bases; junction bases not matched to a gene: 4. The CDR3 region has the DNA TGTGCCAGCAGTGCGCCAGGGGGGACTGAAGCTTTCTTT. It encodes CASSAPGGTEAFF.

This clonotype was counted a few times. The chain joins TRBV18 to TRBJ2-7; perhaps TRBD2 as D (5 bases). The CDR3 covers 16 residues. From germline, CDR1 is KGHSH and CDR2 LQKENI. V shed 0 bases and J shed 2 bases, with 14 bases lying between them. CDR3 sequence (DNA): TGTGCCAGCTCACCACCGAGCCGGGGATCCCCCTACGAGCAGTACTTC. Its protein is CASSPPSRGSPYEQYF. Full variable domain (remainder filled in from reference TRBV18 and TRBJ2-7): NAGVMQNPRHLVRRRGQEARLRCSPMKGHSHVYWYRQLPEEGLKFMVYLQKENIIDESGMPKERFSAEFPKEGPSILRIQQVVRGDSAAYFCASSPPSRGSPYEQYFGPGTRLTVT.

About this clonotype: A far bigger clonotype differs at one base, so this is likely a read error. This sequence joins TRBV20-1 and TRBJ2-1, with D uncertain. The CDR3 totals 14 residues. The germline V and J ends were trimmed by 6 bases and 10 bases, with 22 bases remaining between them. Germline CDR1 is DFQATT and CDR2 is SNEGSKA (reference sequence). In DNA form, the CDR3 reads TGCAGTGCGCTGCCTTTGGACCGGACCTACGAGCAGTTCTTC. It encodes CSALPLDRTYEQFF.

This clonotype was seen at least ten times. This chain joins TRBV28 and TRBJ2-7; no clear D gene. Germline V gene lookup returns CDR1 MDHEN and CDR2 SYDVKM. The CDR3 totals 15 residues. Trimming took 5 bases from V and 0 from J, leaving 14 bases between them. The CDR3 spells CASSNVAWSSYEQYF. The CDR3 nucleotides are TGTGCCAGCAGTAACGTCGCATGGAGCTCCTACGAGCAGTACTTC.

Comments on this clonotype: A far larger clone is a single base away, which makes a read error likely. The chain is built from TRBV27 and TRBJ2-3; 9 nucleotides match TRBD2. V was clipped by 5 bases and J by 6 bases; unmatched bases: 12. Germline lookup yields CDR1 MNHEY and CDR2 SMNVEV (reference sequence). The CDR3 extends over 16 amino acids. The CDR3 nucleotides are TGTGCCAGCAGTACTATAGCGGGAGCGGAGGCTGATACGCAGTATTTT. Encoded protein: CASSTIAGAEADTQYF.

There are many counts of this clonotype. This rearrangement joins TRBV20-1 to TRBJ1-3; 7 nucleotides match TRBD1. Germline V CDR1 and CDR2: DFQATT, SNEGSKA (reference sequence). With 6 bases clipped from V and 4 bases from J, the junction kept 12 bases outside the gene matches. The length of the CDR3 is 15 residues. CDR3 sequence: CSAPGWGTAGNTIYF. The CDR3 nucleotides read TGCAGTGCCCCAGGGTGGGGGACAGCCGGAAACACCATATATTTT.

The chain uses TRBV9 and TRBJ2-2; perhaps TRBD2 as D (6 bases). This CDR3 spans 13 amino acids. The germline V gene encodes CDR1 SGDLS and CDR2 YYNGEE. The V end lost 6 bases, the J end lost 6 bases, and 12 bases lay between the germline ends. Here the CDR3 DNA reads TGTGCCAGCACCCAGTGGGGGGCCGGGGAGCTGTTTTTT. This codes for CASTQWGAGELFF.

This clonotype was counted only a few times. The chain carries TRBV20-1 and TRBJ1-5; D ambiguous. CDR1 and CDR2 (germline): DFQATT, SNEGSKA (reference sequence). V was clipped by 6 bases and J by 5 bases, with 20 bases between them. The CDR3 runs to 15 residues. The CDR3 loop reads CSAPSRETPHQPQHF. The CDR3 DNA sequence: TGCAGTGCCCCCAGTCGGGAGACACCTCATCAGCCCCAGCATTTT.

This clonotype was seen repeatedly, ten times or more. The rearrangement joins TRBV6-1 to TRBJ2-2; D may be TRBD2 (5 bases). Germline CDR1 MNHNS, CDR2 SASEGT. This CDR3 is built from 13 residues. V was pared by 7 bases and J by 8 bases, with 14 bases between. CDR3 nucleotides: TGTGCCAGCAAGGAACCGGGGAGTGGGGAGCTGTTTTTT. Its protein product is CASKEPGSGELFF.

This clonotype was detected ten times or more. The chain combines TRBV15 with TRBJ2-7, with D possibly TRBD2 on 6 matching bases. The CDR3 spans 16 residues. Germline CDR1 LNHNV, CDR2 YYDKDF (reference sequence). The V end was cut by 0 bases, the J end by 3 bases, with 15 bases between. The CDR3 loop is CATSRDTSGVDYEQYF. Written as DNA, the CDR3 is TGTGCCACCAGCAGAGACACTTCGGGGGTGGACTACGAGCAGTACTTC.